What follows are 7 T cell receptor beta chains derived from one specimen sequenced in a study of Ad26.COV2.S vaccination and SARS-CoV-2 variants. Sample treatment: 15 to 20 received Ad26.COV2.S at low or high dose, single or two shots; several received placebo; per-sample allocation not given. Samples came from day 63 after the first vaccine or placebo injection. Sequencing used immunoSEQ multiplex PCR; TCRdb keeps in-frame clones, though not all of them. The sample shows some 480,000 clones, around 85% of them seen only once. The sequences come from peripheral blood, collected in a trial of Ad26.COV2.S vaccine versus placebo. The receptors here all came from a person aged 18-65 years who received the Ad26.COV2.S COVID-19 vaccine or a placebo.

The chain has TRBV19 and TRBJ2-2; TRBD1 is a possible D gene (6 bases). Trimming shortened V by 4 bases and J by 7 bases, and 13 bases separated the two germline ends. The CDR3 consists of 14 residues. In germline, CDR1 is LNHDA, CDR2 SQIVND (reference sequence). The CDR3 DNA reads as TGTGCCAGTAGTACCTCAGGGGCTCACGGGGAGCTGTTTTTT. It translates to CASSTSGAHGELFF.

The CDR3 loop reads CASSRQGGQGADEQFF. The CDR3 DNA sequence: TGTGCCAGCAGCAGACAAGGGGGACAGGGGGCCGATGAGCAGTTCTTC. This chain joins TRBV7-8 and TRBJ2-1; 12 bases match TRBD1. V lost 5 bases and J lost 8; bases outside the gene matches: 10. The germline gives CDR1 SGHVS, CDR2 FQNEAQ. The CDR3 is 16 residues long.

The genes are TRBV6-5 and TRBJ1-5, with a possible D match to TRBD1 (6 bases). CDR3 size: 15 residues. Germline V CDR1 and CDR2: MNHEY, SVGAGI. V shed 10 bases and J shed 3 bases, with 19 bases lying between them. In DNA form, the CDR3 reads TGTGCCACCAAAGGGCAGGGGATAAACAATCAGCCCCAGCATTTT. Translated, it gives CATKGQGINNQPQHF.

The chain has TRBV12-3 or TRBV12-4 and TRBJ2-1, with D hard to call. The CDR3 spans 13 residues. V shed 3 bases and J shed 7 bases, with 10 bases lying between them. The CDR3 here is CASSFVSRNEQFF. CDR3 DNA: TGTGCCAGCAGTTTCGTTTCGCGTAATGAGCAGTTCTTC.

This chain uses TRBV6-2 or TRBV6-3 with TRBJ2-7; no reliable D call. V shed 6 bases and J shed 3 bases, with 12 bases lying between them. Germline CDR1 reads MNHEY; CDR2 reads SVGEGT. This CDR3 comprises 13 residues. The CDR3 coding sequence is TGTGCCAGCAGCTCGGATTTCGGCTACGAGCAGTACTTC. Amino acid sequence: CASSSDFGYEQYF.

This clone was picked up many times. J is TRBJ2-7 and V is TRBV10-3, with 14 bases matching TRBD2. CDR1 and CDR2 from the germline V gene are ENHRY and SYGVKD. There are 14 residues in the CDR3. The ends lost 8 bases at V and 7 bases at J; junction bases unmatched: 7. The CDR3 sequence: CAIRGLAGVGEQYF. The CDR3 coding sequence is TGTGCCATCCGGGGACTAGCGGGAGTAGGTGAGCAGTACTTC.

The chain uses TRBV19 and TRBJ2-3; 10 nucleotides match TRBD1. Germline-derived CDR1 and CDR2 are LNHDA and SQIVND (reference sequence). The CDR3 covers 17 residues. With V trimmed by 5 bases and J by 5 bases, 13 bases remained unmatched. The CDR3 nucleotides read TGTGCCAGTAGTTGGGACAGGGGCGGTCCGAATGGAGATACGCAGTATTTT. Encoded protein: CASSWDRGGPNGDTQYF.